This T cell receptor (beta chain) is from a study of blood T cell repertoires in COVID-19. This CDR3 region has 13 residues. TCRdb keeps only in-frame clones here, not all; method: immunoSEQ multiplex PCR. The repertoire holds 200,000 to 300,000 clones, with 70% to 90% as singletons. The source of this sequence is a woman between 40 and 55 years old with acute COVID-19. The genes are TRBV1 and TRBJ1-1. TRBV1 is annotated as a pseudogene. Sequenced: PBMCs or T cells enriched from blood (not recorded which). The CDR3 loop is CTSPGPGDTEAFF. The CDR3 nucleotides are TGCACCAGCCCAGGTCCGGGGGACACTGAAGCTTTCTTT.